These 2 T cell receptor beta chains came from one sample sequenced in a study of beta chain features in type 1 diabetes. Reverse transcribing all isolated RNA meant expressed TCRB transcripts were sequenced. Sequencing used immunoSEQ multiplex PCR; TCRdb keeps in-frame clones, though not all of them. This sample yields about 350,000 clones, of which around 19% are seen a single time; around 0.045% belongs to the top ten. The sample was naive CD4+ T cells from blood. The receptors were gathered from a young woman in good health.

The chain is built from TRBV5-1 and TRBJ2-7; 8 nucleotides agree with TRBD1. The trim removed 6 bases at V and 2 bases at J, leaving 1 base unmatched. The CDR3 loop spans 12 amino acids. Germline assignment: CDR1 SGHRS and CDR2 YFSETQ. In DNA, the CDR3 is TGCGCCAGCAAACAGGGGGCCTACGAGCAGTACTTC. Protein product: CASKQGAYEQYF.

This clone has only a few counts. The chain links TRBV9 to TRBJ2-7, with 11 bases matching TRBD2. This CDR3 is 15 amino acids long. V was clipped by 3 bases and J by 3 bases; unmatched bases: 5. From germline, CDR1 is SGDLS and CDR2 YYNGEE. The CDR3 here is CASSEGTSGFYEQYF. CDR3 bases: TGTGCCAGCAGCGAGGGGACTAGCGGCTTCTACGAGCAGTACTTC.